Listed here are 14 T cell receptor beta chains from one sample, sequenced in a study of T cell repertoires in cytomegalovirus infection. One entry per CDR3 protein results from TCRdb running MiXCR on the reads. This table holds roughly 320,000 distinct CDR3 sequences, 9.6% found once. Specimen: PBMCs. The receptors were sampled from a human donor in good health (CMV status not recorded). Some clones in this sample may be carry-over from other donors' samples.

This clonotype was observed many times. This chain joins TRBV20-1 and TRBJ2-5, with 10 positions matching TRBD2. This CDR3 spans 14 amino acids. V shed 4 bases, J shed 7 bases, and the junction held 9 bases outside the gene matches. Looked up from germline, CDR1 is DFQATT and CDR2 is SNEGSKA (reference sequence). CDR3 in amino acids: CSATPLAGGGTQYF. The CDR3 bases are TGCAGTGCTACCCCTTTAGCGGGGGGAGGGACCCAGTACTTC.

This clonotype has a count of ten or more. The CDR3 sequence is CASSLVDSSNQPQHF. CDR3 sequence (DNA): TGTGCCAGCAGCTTAGTGGACAGTAGCAATCAGCCCCAGCATTTT. The rearrangement links TRBV7-8 to TRBJ1-5, with D maybe TRBD1 (6 bases). Germline V CDR1 and CDR2: SGHVS, FQNEAQ. The CDR3 extends over 15 amino acids. Between the trimmed V and J ends, which lost 1 base and 0 bases, there was a span of 7 bases.

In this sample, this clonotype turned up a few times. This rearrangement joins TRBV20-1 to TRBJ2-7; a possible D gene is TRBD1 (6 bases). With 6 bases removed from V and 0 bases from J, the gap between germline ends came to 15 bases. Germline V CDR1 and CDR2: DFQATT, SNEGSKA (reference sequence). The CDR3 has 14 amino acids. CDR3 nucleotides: TGCAGTGCAAATCCGACAGGAAACTCCTACGAGCAGTACTTC. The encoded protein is CSANPTGNSYEQYF.

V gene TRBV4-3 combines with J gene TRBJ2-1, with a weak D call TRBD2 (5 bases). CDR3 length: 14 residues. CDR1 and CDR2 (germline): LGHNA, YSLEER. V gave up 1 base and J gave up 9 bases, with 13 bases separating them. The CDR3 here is CASSQGGYLGEQFF. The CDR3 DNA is TGCGCCAGCAGCCAAGGAGGGTATCTGGGTGAGCAGTTCTTC.

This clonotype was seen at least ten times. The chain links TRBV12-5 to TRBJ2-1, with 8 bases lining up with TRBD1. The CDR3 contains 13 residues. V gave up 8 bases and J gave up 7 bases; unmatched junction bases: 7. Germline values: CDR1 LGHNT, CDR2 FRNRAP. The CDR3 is CASIDRGRNEQFF. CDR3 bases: TGTGCTAGTATCGACAGGGGAAGGAATGAGCAGTTCTTC.

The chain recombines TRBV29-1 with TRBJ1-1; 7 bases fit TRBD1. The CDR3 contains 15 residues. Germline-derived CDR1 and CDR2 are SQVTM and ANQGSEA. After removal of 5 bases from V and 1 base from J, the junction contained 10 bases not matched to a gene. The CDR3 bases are TGCAGCGTTTCTTCCTTTGGGACAGCGAACACTGAAGCTTTCTTT. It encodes CSVSSFGTANTEAFF.

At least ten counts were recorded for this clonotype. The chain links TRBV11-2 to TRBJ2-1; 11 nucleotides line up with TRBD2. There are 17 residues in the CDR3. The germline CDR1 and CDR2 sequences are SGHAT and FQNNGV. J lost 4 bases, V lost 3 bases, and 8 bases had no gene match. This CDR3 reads CASSFPGSGGAYNEQFF. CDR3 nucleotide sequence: TGTGCCAGCAGCTTCCCGGGTAGCGGGGGGGCTTACAATGAGCAGTTCTTC.

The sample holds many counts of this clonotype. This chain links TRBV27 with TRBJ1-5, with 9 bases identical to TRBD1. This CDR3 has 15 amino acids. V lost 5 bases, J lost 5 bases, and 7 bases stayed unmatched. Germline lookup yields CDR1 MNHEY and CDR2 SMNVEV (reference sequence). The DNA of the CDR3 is TGTGCCAGCAGTCCCGAGGGACAGGGATATCAGCCCCAGCATTTT. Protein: CASSPEGQGYQPQHF.

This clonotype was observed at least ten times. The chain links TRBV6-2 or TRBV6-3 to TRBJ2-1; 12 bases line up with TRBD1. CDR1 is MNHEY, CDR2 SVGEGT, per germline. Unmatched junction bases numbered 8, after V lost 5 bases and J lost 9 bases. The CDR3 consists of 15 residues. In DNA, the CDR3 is TGTGCCAGCAGTCTCTCGGGACAGGGGGCCGTTGAGCAGTTCTTC. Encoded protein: CASSLSGQGAVEQFF.

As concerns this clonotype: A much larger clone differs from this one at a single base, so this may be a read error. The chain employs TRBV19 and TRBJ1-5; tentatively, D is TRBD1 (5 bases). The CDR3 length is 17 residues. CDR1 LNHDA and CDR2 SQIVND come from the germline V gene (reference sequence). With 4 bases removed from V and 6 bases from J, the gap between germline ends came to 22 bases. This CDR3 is CASSTGAGRLRGQPQHF. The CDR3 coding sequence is TGTGCCAGTAGTACTGGGGCAGGACGACTTCGTGGTCAGCCCCAGCATTTT.

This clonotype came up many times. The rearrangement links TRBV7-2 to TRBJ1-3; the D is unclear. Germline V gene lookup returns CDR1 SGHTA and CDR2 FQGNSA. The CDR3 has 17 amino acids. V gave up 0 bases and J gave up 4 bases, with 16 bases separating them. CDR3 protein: CASSLAYRAQPGNTIYF. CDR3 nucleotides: TGTGCCAGCAGCTTAGCTTATCGGGCACAGCCCGGAAACACCATATATTTT.

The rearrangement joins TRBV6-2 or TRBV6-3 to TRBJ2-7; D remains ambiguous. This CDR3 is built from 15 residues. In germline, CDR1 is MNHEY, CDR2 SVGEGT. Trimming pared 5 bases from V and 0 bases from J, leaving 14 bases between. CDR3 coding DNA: TGTGCCAGCAGTCCAGACAACCTGGGCTCCTACGAGCAGTACGTC. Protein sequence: CASSPDNLGSYEQYV.

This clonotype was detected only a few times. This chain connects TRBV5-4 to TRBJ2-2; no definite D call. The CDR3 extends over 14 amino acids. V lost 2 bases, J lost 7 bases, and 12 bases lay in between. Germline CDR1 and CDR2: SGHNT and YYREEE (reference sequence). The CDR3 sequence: CASSLTLSSGELFF. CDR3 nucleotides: TGTGCCAGCAGCTTAACCCTGTCGAGCGGGGAGCTGTTTTTT.

The CDR3 DNA reads TGTGCCAGCAGTGGCAGGGATTCACCCCTCCACTTT. Translation: CASSGRDSPLHF. The chain recombines TRBV2 with TRBJ1-6; a weak D match, TRBD1 (5 bases). The germline V and J ends were trimmed by 4 bases and 8 bases, with 6 bases remaining between them. The length of the CDR3 is 12 residues. The germline V gene encodes CDR1 SNHLY and CDR2 FYNNEI.